This TCR beta chain was identified during a study of T cells in Graves' hyperthyroidism and ophthalmopathy. Study results and caveats: A median around 6 months before onset, the model predicted ophthalmopathy. Appearing also in blood were most of the thyroid clonotypes expanded above 0.001.

This clonotype was seen repeatedly, ten times or more. Its antigen is as yet unknown. It was RNA transcripts that yielded the amplified TCR beta CDR3 regions. During a first-round RT-PCR of the TCR CDR3, the HTBI primer set was used. MiXCR was run by TCRdb on the multiplex PCR reads, yielding one entry per CDR3 protein. This table holds 700,000 or so distinct CDR3 sequences, approximately 16% found once. Trimming cost V 6 bases and J 7 bases; bases outside gene matches: 5. Germline CDR1 and CDR2: SGHTA and FQGNSA. The CDR3 length is 14 residues. This clonotype was obtained from a man aged 18 to 30 with Graves' hyperthyroidism. Sequenced material: blood. The chain joins TRBV7-2 to TRBJ2-2, with 10 bases matching TRBD1. CDR3 loop: CASRDRGASGELFF. CDR3 nucleotides: TGTGCCAGCAGGGACAGGGGGGCTAGCGGGGAGCTGTTTTTT.